These 7 T cell receptor beta chains originate from one sample sequenced in a study of cytomegalovirus exposure and HLA in healthy donors. The PCR was carried out with 60 Vbeta primers and 13 Jbeta primers. Sequencing was performed with immunoSEQ multiplex PCR; in TCRdb, only in-frame clones are kept and a portion is missing. The sample holds 150,000 to 200,000 clones, around 72% seen once. Sequencing used PBMCs. These receptors were taken from a middle-aged man in good health and CMV-seropositive.

The chain carries TRBV5-1 and TRBJ1-3, with D maybe TRBD1 (6 bases). The CDR3 sequence is 17 residues long. The germline V gene encodes CDR1 SGHRS and CDR2 YFSETQ. Trimming stripped 0 bases from V and 0 bases from J, with 13 bases between. CDR3 sequence (DNA): TGCGCCAGCAGCTTGGAGGTCAGCAGGGGCTCTGGAAACACCATATATTTT. Translated, it gives CASSLEVSRGSGNTIYF.

CDR3 sequence reads: CASSLMQDTEAFF. CDR3 nucleotides: TGTGCCAGCAGCCTGATGCAGGACACTGAAGCTTTCTTT. This chain joins TRBV7-9 and TRBJ1-1, with D hard to call. In germline, CDR1 is SEHNR, CDR2 FQNEAQ (reference sequence). This CDR3 contains 13 residues. V was pared by 5 bases and J by 3 bases, with 10 bases between.

The chain recombines TRBV7-9 with TRBJ1-2, with 11 bases identical to TRBD1. Trimming removed 1 base from V and 7 bases from J; junction bases left unmatched: 2. The germline CDR1 and CDR2 sequences are SEHNR and FQNEAQ (reference sequence). CDR3 length equals 14 residues. CDR3 nucleotides: TGTGCCAGCAGCTTAGAGGACAGGGGGCCTGGCTACACCTTC. Translation: CASSLEDRGPGYTF.

The chain recombines TRBV30 with TRBJ2-7, with D possibly TRBD1 on 7 matching bases. CDR3 length equals 13 residues. The germline V gene has CDR1 GTSNPN and CDR2 SVGIG (reference sequence). V was trimmed by 2 bases and J by 6 bases, leaving 14 bases between them. CDR3 sequence: CAWSLEGASEQYF. The CDR3 bases are TGTGCCTGGAGTTTGGAGGGGGCTTCCGAGCAGTACTTC.

The chain has TRBV28 and TRBJ2-7; tentatively, D is TRBD2 (5 bases). Looked up from germline, CDR1 is MDHEN and CDR2 is SYDVKM. V was trimmed by 7 bases and J by 2 bases, leaving 6 bases between them. This CDR3 contains 11 residues. The DNA for the CDR3 is TGTGCCAGCACCGGGACCTACGAGCAGTACTTC. It specifies CASTGTYEQYF. Supplemented by reference TRBV28 and TRBJ2-7, the full variable domain reads DVKVTQSSRYLVKRTGEKVFLECVQDMDHENMFWYRQDPGLGLRLIYFSYDVKMKEKGDIPEGYSVSREKKERFSLILESASTNQTSMYLCASTGTYEQYFGPGTRLTVT.

This clone is a singleton in its sample. The rearrangement uses TRBV29-1 and TRBJ1-1; D unclear. Germline V gene sequence: CDR1 SQVTM, CDR2 ANQGSEA. Trimming left V 0 bases short and J 5 bases short, with 10 bases between. This CDR3 spans 13 amino acids. Written as DNA, the CDR3 is TGCAGCGTTGAAGATCTGCGAGGAACTGAAGCTTTCTTT. The encoded protein is CSVEDLRGTEAFF.

CDR3 DNA: TGTGCCAGCAGCTTGAGCATCAGGGGAAGTTCGGACACCGGGGAGCTGTTTTTT. Amino acids: CASSLSIRGSSDTGELFF. This chain joins TRBV5-5 and TRBJ2-2; D possibly corresponds to TRBD1 (6 bases). The CDR3 has 18 residues. Trimming cost V 1 base and J 3 bases, with 19 bases left between them. Germline lookup yields CDR1 SGHKS and CDR2 YYEKEE (reference sequence).